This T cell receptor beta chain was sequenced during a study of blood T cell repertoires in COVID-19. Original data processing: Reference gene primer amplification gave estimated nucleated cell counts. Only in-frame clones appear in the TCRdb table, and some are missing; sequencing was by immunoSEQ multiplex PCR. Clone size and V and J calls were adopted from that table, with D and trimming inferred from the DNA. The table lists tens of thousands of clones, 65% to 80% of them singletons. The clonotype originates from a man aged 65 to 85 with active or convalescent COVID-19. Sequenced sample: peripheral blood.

The CDR3 bases are TGTGCCAGCAGCTTAATCCAGAACACTGAAGCTTTCTTT. Its translation is CASSLIQNTEAFF. The genes are TRBV7-2 and TRBJ1-1; no definite D call. The CDR3 is 13 amino acids. The germline V gene has CDR1 SGHTA and CDR2 FQGNSA. Trimming removed 2 bases at V and 1 base at J, with 5 bases between.